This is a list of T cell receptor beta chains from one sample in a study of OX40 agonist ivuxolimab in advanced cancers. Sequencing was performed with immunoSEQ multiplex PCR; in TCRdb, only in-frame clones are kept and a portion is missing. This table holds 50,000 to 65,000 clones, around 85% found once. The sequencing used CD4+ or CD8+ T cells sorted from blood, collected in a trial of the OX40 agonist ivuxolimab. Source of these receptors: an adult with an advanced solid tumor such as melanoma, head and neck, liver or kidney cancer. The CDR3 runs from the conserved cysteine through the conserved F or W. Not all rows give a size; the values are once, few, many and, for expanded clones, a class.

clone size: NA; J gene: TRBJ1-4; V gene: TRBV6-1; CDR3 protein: CASSHRDRTEKLFF
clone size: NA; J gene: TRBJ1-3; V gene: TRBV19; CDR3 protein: CASTTPWEQFSGNTIYF
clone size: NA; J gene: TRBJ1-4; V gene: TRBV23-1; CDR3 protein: CASQGFDEKLFF
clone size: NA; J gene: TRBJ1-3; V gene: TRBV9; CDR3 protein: CASSTFGGQGGGTIYF
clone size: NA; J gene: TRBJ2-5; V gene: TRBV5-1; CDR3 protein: CASSLAASGKETQYF
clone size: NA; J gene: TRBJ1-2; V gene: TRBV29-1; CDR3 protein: CSVEPGQRYGYTF
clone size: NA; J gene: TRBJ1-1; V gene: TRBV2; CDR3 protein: CASRADRDGTEAFF
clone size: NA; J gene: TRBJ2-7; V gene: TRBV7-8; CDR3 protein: CASSLPAGEQYF
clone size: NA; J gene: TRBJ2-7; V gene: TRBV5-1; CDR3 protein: CASSRGQEPDEQYF
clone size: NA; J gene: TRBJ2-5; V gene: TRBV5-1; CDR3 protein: CASSLITSGGEETQYF
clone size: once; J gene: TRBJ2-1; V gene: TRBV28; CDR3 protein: CASRRLAGRAYNEQFF
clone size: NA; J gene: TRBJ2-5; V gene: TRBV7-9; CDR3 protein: CASSLVGTGMRETQYF
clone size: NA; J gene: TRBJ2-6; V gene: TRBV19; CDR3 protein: CASSRAGSGANVLTF
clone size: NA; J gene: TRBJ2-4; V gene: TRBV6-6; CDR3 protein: CASSYSRTSNIQYF
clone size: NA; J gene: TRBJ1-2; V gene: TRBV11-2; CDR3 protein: CASSLYDYGYTF
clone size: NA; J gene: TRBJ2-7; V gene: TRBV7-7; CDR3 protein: CASSLGPWGQGAHEQYF
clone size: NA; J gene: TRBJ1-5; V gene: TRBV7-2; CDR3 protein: CASSPQTGRDQPQHF
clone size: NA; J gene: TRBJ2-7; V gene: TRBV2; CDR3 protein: CASSEVVSRDSHYEQYF